The 9 T cell receptor beta chains in this list originate from one sample, sequenced in a study of OX40 agonist ivuxolimab in advanced cancers. Produced via immunoSEQ multiplex PCR; TCRdb's table is partial and in-frame only. The data contain 65,000 to 75,000 clones, roughly nine tenths of them singletons. The sample here was CD4+ or CD8+ T cells sorted from blood, taken in a trial of the OX40 agonist ivuxolimab. The receptors derive from an adult with an advanced solid tumor such as melanoma, head and neck, liver or kidney cancer.

The chain has TRBV5-1 and TRBJ2-1; 7 positions match TRBD2. This CDR3 spans 16 amino acids. CDR1 and CDR2 (germline): SGHRS, YFSETQ. The V segment lost 4 bases and the J segment 1 base; nucleotides outside the gene matches: 8. The CDR3 here is CASSPPERGSYNEQFF. The CDR3 bases are TGCGCCAGCAGCCCTCCAGAGCGGGGTTCCTACAATGAGCAGTTCTTC.

The genes are TRBV7-2 and TRBJ2-1; a weak D match, TRBD2 (5 bases). Trimming cost V 1 base and J 6 bases, with 10 bases left between them. Germline V lookup: CDR1 SGHTA, CDR2 FQGNSA. This CDR3 spans 14 amino acids. CDR3 protein: CASSLDGRGNEQFF. The CDR3 bases are TGTGCCAGCAGCTTAGACGGCCGGGGCAATGAGCAGTTCTTC.

The chain combines TRBV10-3 with TRBJ2-1; D assignment may be TRBD1 or TRBD2 (5 bases each). The CDR3 is 14 residues long. V was trimmed by 4 bases and J by 5 bases, leaving 12 bases between them. Germline CDR1 and CDR2: ENHRY and SYGVKD. The CDR3 coding sequence is TGTGCCATCAGTGTCCGGGGCCTAAACAATGAGCAGTTCTTC. Amino acid sequence: CAISVRGLNNEQFF.

This chain uses TRBV20-1 with TRBJ1-2; 8 bases match TRBD1. CDR1 and CDR2 (germline): DFQATT, SNEGSKA (reference sequence). With V trimmed by 6 bases and J by 3 bases, 0 bases remained unmatched. This CDR3 comprises 11 residues. The CDR3 DNA sequence: TGCAGTGCGGACAGGGACTATGGCTACACCTTC. Encoded protein: CSADRDYGYTF.

V usage is TRBV28 and J usage is TRBJ2-2; D is possibly TRBD1 (6 bases). The CDR3 extends over 14 amino acids. Germline V lookup: CDR1 MDHEN, CDR2 SYDVKM. Trimming removed 3 bases from V and 3 bases from J, with 8 bases in between. The CDR3 sequence: CASSLAGDTGELFF. In DNA, the CDR3 is TGTGCCAGCAGTTTGGCAGGGGACACCGGGGAGCTGTTTTTT.

As regards this clone: At the DNA level, this CDR3 is encoded by other sequences in the same sample as well. V gene TRBV12-5 combines with J gene TRBJ1-1; the D is unclear. The V end lost 5 bases, the J end lost 2 bases, and 9 bases lay between the germline ends. Looked up from germline, CDR1 is LGHNT and CDR2 is FRNRAP. CDR3 length equals 13 residues. The CDR3 is CASGPGLNTEAFF. CDR3 in DNA: TGTGCTAGTGGTCCAGGACTAAACACTGAAGCTTTCTTT.

The V and J genes are TRBV6-5 and TRBJ2-2, with a tentative D call TRBD1 (6 bases). CDR3 length: 13 amino acids. CDR1 MNHEY and CDR2 SVGAGI come from the germline V gene. The V gene lost 6 bases and the J gene lost 4 bases, with 9 bases spanning the gap. The CDR3 DNA reads as TGTGCCAGCAGAAAGGGGGTCACCGGGGAGCTGTTTTTT. Protein sequence: CASRKGVTGELFF.

This clone came up once. V is TRBV11-2 and J is TRBJ1-2; D is ambiguous. With 4 bases removed from V and 4 bases from J, the gap between germline ends came to 7 bases. The length of the CDR3 is 12 residues. Germline loops: CDR1 SGHAT, CDR2 FQNNGV. CDR3 nucleotide sequence: TGTGCCAGCAGCTCTCGGCTCTATGGCTACACCTTC. Its translation is CASSSRLYGYTF.

The V call is TRBV4-1, the J call TRBJ2-1, with 12 bases lining up with TRBD2. The J segment lost 7 bases and the V segment lost 0 bases, leaving 1 base of the junction unmatched. The CDR3 is 15 amino acids. Germline V gene lookup returns CDR1 MGHRA and CDR2 YSYEKL. CDR3 sequence (DNA): TGCGCCAGCAGCCAAGAAGGGACTAGCGGGAATGAGCAGTTCTTC. Translation: CASSQEGTSGNEQFF.